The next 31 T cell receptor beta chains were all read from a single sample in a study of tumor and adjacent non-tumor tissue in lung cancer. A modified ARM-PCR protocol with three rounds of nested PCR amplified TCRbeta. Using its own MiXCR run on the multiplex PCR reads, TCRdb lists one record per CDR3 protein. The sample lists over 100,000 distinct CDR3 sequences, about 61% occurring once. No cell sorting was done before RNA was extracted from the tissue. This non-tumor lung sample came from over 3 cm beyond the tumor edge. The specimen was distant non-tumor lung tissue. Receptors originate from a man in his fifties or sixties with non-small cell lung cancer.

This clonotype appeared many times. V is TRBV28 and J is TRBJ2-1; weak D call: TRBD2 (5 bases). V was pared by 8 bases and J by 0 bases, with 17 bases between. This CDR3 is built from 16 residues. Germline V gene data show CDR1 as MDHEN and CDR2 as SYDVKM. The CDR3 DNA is TGTGCCAGCCGATCGACTATCAAGAGCTCCTACAATGAGCAGTTCTTC. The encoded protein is CASRSTIKSSYNEQFF.

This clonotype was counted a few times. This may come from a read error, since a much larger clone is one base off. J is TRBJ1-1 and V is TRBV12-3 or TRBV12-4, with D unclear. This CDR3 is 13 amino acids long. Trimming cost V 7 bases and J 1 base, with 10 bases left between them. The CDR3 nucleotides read TGTGCCAGCATTATGGGAGGGAACACTGAAGCTTTCTTT. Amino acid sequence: CASIMGGNTEAFF.

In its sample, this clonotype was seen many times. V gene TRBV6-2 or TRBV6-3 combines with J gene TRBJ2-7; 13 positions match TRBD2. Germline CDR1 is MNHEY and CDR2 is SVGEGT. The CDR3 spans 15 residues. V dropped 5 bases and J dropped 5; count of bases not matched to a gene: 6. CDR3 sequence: CASSHEGTSGNEQYF. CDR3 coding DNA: TGTGCCAGCAGTCACGAAGGGACTAGCGGGAACGAGCAGTACTTC.

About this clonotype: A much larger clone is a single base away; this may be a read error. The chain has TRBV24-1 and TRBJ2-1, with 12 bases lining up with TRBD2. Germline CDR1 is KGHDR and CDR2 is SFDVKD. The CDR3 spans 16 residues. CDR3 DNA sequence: TGTGCCACCAGTGATCGACTAGCGGGAGATGGGAATGGGCAGTTCTTC. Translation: CATSDRLAGDGNGQFF.

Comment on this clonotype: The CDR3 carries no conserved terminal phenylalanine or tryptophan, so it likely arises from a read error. This CDR3 reads CSVNVDDNEQFL. The DNA of the CDR3 is TGCAGCGTCAATGTGGACGACAATGAGCAGTTCTTA. The chain employs TRBV29-1 and TRBJ2-1; D gene unclear. V was cut by 6 bases and J by 5 bases, with 11 bases left in between. The V gene's germline CDR1 is SQVTM and CDR2 ANQGSEA. The CDR3 runs to 12 residues.

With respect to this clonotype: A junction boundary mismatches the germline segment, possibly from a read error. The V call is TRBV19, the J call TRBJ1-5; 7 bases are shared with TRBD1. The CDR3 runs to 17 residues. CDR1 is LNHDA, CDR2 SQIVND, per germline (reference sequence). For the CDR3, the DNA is TGCGCTAGTAGTAGATACGGGACAGAGAATCGCAATCAGCCCCAGCATTTT. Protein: CASSRYGTENRNQPQHF.

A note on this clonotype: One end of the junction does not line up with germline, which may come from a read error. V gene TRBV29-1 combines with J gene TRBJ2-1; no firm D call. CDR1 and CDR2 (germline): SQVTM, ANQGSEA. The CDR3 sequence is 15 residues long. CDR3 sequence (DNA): TGCAGCGTTGTAGGGATTTTCCTCTCCTATAATGAGCAGTTCTTC. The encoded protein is CSVVGIFLSYNEQFF.

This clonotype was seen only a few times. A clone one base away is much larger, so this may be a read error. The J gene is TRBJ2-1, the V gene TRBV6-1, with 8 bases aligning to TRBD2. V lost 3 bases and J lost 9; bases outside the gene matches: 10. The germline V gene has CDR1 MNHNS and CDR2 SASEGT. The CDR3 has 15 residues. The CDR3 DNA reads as TGTGCCAGCAGTGAGGGACTAGTGGGAGTAAGTGAGCAGTTCTTC. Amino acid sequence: CASSEGLVGVSEQFF.

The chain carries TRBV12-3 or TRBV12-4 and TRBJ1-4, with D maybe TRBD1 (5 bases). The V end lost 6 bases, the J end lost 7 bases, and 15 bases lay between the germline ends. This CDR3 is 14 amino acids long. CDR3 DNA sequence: TGTGCCAGCAGGCTCAGATCCCAGGGTGAAAAACTGTTTTTT. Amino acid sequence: CASRLRSQGEKLFF.

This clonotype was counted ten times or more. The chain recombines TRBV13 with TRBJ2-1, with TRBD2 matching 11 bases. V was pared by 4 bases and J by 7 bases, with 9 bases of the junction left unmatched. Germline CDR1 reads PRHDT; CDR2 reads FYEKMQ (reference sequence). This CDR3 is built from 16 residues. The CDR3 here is CASSYESSGGQNEQFF. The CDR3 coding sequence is TGTGCCAGCAGCTACGAATCTAGCGGGGGGCAGAATGAGCAGTTCTTC.

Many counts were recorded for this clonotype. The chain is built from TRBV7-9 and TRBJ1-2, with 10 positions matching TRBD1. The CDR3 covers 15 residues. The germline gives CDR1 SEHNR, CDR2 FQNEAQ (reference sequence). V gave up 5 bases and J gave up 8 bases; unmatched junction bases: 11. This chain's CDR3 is CASSKRQGAKFGYTF. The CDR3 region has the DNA TGTGCCAGCAGCAAACGACAGGGGGCTAAGTTCGGCTACACCTTC.

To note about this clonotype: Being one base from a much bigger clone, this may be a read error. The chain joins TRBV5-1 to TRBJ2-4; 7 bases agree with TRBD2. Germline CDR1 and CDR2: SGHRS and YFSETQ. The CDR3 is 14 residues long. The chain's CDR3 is CASSLGLARNIQYF. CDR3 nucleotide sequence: TGCGCCAGCAGCTTGGGACTAGCCAGAAACATTCAGTACTTC.

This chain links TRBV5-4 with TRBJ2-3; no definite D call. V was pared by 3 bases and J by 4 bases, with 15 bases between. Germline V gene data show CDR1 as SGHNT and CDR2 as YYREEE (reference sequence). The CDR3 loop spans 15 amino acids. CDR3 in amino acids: CASSSGPYGADTQYF. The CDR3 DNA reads TGTGCCAGCAGCTCCGGTCCCTACGGCGCAGATACGCAGTATTTT.

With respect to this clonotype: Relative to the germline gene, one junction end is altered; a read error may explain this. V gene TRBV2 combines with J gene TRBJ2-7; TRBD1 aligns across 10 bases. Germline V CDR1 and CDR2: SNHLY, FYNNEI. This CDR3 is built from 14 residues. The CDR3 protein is CASGMTGGSYKQYF. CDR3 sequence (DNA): TGTGCCAGCGGTATGACAGGGGGCTCCTACAAGCAGTACTTC.

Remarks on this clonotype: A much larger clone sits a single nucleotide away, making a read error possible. CDR3 in DNA: TGTGCCAGCAGTAGAGCCGAGACCCAGTACTTC. This encodes CASSRAETQYF. V usage is TRBV11-2 and J usage is TRBJ2-5; no reliable D call. Germline CDR1 and CDR2: SGHAT and FQNNGV. V was pared by 6 bases and J by 5 bases, with 7 bases between. The CDR3 sequence is 11 residues long.

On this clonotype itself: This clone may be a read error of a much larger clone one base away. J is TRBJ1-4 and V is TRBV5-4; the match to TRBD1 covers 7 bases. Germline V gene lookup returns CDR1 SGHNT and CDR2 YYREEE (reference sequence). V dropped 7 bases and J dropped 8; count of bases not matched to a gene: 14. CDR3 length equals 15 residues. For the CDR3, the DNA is TGTGCCAGCGGCGACCTCGACAGGGCGAGCGAAAAACTGTTTTTT. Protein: CASGDLDRASEKLFF.

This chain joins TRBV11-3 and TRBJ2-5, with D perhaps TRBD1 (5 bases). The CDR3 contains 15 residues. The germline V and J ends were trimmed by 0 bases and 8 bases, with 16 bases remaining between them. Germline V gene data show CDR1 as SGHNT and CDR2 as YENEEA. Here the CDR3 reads CASSLDMGLRETQYF. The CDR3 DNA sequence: TGTGCCAGCAGCTTAGACATGGGCCTCAGGGAAACCCAGTACTTC.

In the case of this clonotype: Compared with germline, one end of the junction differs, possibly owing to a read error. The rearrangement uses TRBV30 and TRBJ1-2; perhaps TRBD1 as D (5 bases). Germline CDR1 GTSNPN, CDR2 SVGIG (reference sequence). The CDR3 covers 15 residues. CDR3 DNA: TGTGCCTGGAGTGCACGAGGGGACCGGAACTATGGTTACACCTTC. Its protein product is CAWSARGDRNYGYTF.

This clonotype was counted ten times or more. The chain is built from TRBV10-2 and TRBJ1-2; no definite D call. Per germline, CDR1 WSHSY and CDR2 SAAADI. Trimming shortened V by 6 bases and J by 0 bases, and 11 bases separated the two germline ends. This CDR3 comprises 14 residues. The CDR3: CASSSSSPNYGYTF. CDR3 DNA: TGCGCCAGCAGCTCTAGTTCCCCTAACTATGGCTACACCTTC.

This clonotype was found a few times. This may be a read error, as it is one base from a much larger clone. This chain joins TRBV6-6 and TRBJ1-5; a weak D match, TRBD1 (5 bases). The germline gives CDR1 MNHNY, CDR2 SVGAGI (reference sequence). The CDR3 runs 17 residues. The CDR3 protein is CASSRNSVQGSNQPLHF. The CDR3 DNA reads TGTGCCAGCAGTCGGAATTCGGTCCAGGGAAGCAATCAGCCCCTGCATTTT.

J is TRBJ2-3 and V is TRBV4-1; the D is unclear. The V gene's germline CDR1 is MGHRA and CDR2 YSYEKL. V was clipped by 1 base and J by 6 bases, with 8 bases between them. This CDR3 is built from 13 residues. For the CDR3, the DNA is TGCGCCAGCAGCCAAGTGTTTTTGGATACGCAGTATTTT. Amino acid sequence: CASSQVFLDTQYF.

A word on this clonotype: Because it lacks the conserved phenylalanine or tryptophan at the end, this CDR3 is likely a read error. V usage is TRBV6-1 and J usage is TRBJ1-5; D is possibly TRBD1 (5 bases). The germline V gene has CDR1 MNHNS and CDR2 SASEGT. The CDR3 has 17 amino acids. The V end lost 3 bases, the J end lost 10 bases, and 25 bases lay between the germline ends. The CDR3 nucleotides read TGTGCCAGCAGTGACAGCTTACGTACAGGTGGAGCGGGACCCCAGCATCTT. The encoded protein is CASSDSLRTGGAGPQHL.

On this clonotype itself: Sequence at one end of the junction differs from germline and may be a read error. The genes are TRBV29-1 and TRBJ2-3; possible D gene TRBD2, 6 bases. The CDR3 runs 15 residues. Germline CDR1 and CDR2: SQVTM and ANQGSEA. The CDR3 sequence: CSVQGSSGNTDTQYF. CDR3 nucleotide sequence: TGCAGCGTGCAAGGGAGTAGCGGAAACACTGATACTCAGTATTTT.

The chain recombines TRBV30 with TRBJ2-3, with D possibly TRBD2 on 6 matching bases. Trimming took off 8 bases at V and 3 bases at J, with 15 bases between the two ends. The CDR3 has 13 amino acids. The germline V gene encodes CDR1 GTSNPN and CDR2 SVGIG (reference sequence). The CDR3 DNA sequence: TGTGCCCGAATAGGAGGGTGGACAGATACGCAGTATTTT. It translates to CARIGGWTDTQYF.

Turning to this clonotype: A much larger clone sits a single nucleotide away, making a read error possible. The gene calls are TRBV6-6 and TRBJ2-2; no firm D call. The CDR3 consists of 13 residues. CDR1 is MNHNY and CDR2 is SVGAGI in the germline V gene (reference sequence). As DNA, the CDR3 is TGTGTCAGCAGAAATAGCTACACCGGGGAGCTGTTTTTT. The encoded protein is CVSRNSYTGELFF.

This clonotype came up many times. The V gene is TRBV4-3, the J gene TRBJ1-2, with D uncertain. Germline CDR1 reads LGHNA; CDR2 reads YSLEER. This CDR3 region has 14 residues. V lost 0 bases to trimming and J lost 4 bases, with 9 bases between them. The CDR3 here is CASSQETGSYGYTF. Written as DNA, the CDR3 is TGCGCCAGCAGCCAAGAAACCGGGAGCTATGGCTACACCTTC.

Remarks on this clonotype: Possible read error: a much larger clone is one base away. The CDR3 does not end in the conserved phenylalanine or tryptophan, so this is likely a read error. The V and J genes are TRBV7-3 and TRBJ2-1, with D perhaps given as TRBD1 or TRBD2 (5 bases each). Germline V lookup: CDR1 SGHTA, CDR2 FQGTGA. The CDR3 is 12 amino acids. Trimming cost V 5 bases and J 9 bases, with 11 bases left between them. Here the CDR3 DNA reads TGTGCCAGCAGCCCAACTAGGGGTGAGCAGTTCTTA. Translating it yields CASSPTRGEQFL.

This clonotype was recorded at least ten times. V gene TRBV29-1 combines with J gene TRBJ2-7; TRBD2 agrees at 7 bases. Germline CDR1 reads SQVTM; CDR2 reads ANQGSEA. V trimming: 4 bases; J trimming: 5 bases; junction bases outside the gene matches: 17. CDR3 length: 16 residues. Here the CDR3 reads CSVVAVGVAGVDEQYF. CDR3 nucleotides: TGCAGCGTTGTCGCCGTGGGTGTTGCGGGAGTCGACGAGCAGTACTTC.

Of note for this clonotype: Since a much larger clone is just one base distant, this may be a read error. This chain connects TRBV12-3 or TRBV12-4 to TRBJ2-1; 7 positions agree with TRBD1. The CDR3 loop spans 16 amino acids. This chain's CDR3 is CASSLGGTVSYNEQSF. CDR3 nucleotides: TGTGCCAGCAGTTTAGGGGGGACAGTAAGTTACAATGAGCAGTCCTTC.

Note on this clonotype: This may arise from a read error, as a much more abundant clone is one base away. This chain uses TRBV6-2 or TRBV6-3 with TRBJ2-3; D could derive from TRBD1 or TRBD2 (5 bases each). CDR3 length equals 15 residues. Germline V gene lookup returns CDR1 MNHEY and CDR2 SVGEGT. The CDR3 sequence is CDSLPGRIFTDTQYF. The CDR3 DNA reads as TGTGACAGCTTACCGGGACGCATCTTCACAGATACGCAGTATTTT.

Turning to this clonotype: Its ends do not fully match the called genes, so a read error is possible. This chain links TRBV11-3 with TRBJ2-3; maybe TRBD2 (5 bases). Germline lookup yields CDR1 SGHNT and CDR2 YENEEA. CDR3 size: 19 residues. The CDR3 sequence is CASSLAPGSIHPRGDTQYF. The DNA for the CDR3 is TGTGCCAGTAGCTTAGCTCCGGGATCTATCCACCCTCGGGGAGATACGCAGTATTTT.